Each of the 23 T cell receptor beta chains below was sequenced from the same sample in a study of identical twins. TCRdb processed the 5' RACE reads anew with MiXCR; each CDR3 protein has one entry. Of hundreds of thousands of distinct CDR3 sequences listed, approximately 22% were seen once; the top ten hold about 4.3%. The same data also went into a second study, on T cells expressing NK-cell markers.

Sequenced sample: PBMCs. Receptor source: a woman younger than 30 in good health.

The chain links TRBV29-1 to TRBJ2-2; TRBD1 aligns across 7 bases. CDR1 and CDR2 from the germline V gene are SQVTM and ANQGSEA. This CDR3 has 14 residues. Losses at the gene ends were 7 bases for V and 3 bases for J; bases not matched to a gene: 8. The CDR3 here is CSGVRGPDTGELFF. Here the CDR3 DNA reads TGCAGCGGCGTGAGGGGGCCAGACACCGGGGAGCTGTTTTTT.

The chain couples TRBV12-3 or TRBV12-4 to TRBJ2-7; unclear D gene. The CDR3 runs 11 residues. Trimming pared 5 bases from V and 6 bases from J, leaving 8 bases between. CDR3 protein: CASSIRSEQYF. The CDR3 bases are TGTGCCAGCAGTATCCGTAGCGAGCAGTACTTC.

This clonotype was seen more than once but under ten times. The gene calls are TRBV11-1 and TRBJ2-6; possibly TRBD1 for D (5 bases). CDR3 length: 13 residues. Trimming removed 4 bases at V and 12 bases at J, with 13 bases between. The germline CDR1 and CDR2 sequences are SGHAT and FQDESV (reference sequence). DNA for the CDR3: TGTGCCAGCAGCTCGACAGCCAACCCCGTCCTGACTTTC. It codes for CASSSTANPVLTF. Using reference TRBV11-1 and TRBJ2-6 for the parts outside the CDR3, the full variable domain is EAEVAQSPRYKITEKSQAVAFWCDPISGHATLYWYRQILGQGPELLVQFQDESVVDDSQLPKDRFSAERLKGVDSTLKIQPAELGDSAMYLCASSSTANPVLTFGAGSRLTVL.

The chain carries TRBV6-4 and TRBJ2-3; D might be TRBD2 (6 bases). The CDR3 has 13 amino acids. Trimming removed 2 bases from V and 5 bases from J, with 8 bases in between. Germline-derived CDR1 and CDR2 are MRHNA and SNTAGT. The CDR3 protein is CASSDRRGDTQYF. The CDR3 DNA sequence: TGTGCCAGCAGTGACAGGCGGGGAGATACGCAGTATTTT.

This clonotype appeared a few times. The gene calls are TRBV10-3 and TRBJ2-1, with 14 nucleotides matching TRBD2. The junction had 3 bases not matched to a gene; V was cut back by 7 bases and J by 10 bases. The CDR3 spans 13 residues. Germline V gives CDR1 ENHRY, CDR2 SYGVKD. CDR3 coding DNA: TGTGCCATCACCGGGACTAGCGGGAGCGAGCAGTTCTTC. Amino acids: CAITGTSGSEQFF.

This chain connects TRBV5-5 to TRBJ2-1; TRBD2 is a possible D gene (5 bases). This CDR3 is 15 amino acids long. Germline V gene data show CDR1 as SGHKS and CDR2 as YYEKEE (reference sequence). V was clipped by 3 bases and J by 9 bases, with 19 bases between them. This CDR3 is CASSSGLLLVIEQFF. CDR3 bases: TGTGCCAGCAGCTCCGGACTCCTCCTGGTAATTGAGCAGTTCTTC.

The chain has TRBV6-6 and TRBJ2-7; 9 positions agree with TRBD2. J lost 3 bases, V lost 8 bases, and 5 bases had no gene match. The V gene's germline CDR1 is MNHNY and CDR2 SVGAGI (reference sequence). The CDR3 totals 13 residues. The CDR3 reads CASSGLAIYEQYF. DNA for the CDR3: TGTGCCAGCTCGGGACTAGCTATCTACGAGCAGTACTTC.

The chain recombines TRBV7-2 with TRBJ2-1; D is unresolved. The CDR3 contains 14 residues. Germline CDR1 is SGHTA and CDR2 is FQGNSA. V lost 3 bases to trimming and J lost 9 bases, with 15 bases between them. The CDR3 loop is CASSFGYRQGEQFF. CDR3 DNA sequence: TGTGCCAGCAGCTTCGGCTACCGACAAGGTGAGCAGTTCTTC.

As DNA, the CDR3 is TGTGCCAGTGCCTTGACACGGAACACTGAAGCTTTCTTT. Amino acids: CASALTRNTEAFF. The chain carries TRBV6-6 and TRBJ1-1; D is unclear. Germline CDR1 MNHNY, CDR2 SVGAGI (reference sequence). The CDR3 is 13 residues long. V shed 9 bases and J shed 1 base, with 12 bases lying between them.

This clonotype occurred a few times. The chain employs TRBV27 and TRBJ2-7, with 9 bases that match TRBD1. The CDR3 length is 15 residues. V lost 2 bases, J lost 3 bases, and 5 bases stayed unmatched. The germline gives CDR1 MNHEY, CDR2 SMNVEV (reference sequence). CDR3 in DNA: TGTGCCAGCAGTTTAAGGACAGGGGAAATCTACGAGCAGTACTTC. Its protein product is CASSLRTGEIYEQYF.

The V gene is TRBV7-2, the J gene TRBJ1-5; a possible D gene is TRBD1 (6 bases). Germline V lookup: CDR1 SGHTA, CDR2 FQGNSA. V dropped 3 bases and J dropped 3 bases, with 12 bases sitting between them. The length of the CDR3 is 15 residues. This CDR3 is CASSLTQGLNQPQHF. For the CDR3, the DNA is TGTGCCAGCAGCTTGACACAGGGACTCAATCAGCCCCAGCATTTT.

This clonotype appeared a few times. CDR3 sequence: CSAREGPQPQHF. Here the CDR3 DNA reads TGCAGTGCTAGAGAAGGGCCTCAGCCCCAGCATTTT. V usage is TRBV20-1 and J usage is TRBJ1-5; the D is unclear. V was trimmed by 0 bases and J by 6 bases, leaving 6 bases between them. Germline V gene sequence: CDR1 DFQATT, CDR2 SNEGSKA (reference sequence). The CDR3 covers 12 residues.

This clonotype came up many times. The chain recombines TRBV20-1 with TRBJ2-1; D unresolved. V lost 4 bases and J lost 0, with 7 bases in between. Germline V gene lookup returns CDR1 DFQATT and CDR2 SNEGSKA (reference sequence). The CDR3 runs to 13 residues. The CDR3 loop is CSAKWSSYNEQFF. The CDR3 coding sequence is TGCAGTGCTAAGTGGAGCTCCTACAATGAGCAGTTCTTC.

In this sample, this clonotype turned up a few times. The chain is built from TRBV29-1 and TRBJ2-2; D gene unclear. The CDR3 extends over 14 amino acids. Germline assignment: CDR1 SQVTM and CDR2 ANQGSEA. Trimming left V 2 bases short and J 7 bases short, with 14 bases between. CDR3 protein: CSVEKTGFGGELFF. The CDR3, as DNA: TGCAGCGTTGAAAAGACCGGCTTCGGCGGGGAGCTGTTTTTT.

The genes are TRBV27 and TRBJ2-1; D not certain. Looked up from germline, CDR1 is MNHEY and CDR2 is SMNVEV (reference sequence). The CDR3 contains 16 residues. V was pared by 8 bases and J by 0 bases, with 17 bases between. This CDR3 is CASRISAPSSYNEQFF. CDR3 nucleotides: TGTGCCAGCCGGATTTCGGCACCCAGCTCCTACAATGAGCAGTTCTTC.

In this sample, this clonotype turned up a few times. The chain carries TRBV9 and TRBJ2-1, with D perhaps matching TRBD2 (7 bases). CDR1 and CDR2 (germline): SGDLS, YYNGEE. Between the trimmed V and J ends, which lost 0 bases and 5 bases, there was a span of 12 bases. The length of the CDR3 is 15 residues. In DNA form, the CDR3 reads TGTGCCAGCAGCGTAGCAGGCGGGGGCCACAATGAGCAGTTCTTC. It translates to CASSVAGGGHNEQFF.

This clonotype was detected a few times. The chain uses TRBV20-1 and TRBJ2-3; the match to TRBD2 covers 8 bases. This CDR3 is 15 amino acids long. Germline V gives CDR1 DFQATT, CDR2 SNEGSKA (reference sequence). Unmatched junction bases numbered 11, after V lost 5 bases and J lost 4 bases. CDR3 loop: CSAWTPGRGADTQYF. CDR3 coding DNA: TGCAGTGCTTGGACCCCCGGGCGGGGGGCAGATACGCAGTATTTT.

This chain links TRBV18 with TRBJ2-7; 7 bases line up with TRBD1. The CDR3 is made up of 15 amino acids. The germline V gene has CDR1 KGHSH and CDR2 LQKENI. The trim removed 6 bases at V and 1 base at J, leaving 9 bases unmatched. The CDR3 DNA sequence: TGTGCCAGCTCGCCCCGACAGGGCTCTTCCTACGAGCAGTACTTC. Translation gives CASSPRQGSSYEQYF.

Details on this clonotype: The junction departs from the called germline gene at one end, perhaps through a read error. The rearrangement joins TRBV7-9 to TRBJ2-1, with a tentative D call TRBD2 (5 bases). Per germline, CDR1 SEHNR and CDR2 FQNEAQ (reference sequence). The CDR3 contains 12 residues. The CDR3 DNA reads TGTGCCAGCAGACAAACGTCGACTAATCAGATCTTC. Protein: CASRQTSTNQIF.

The CDR3: CASSLVGGLAGTDTQYF. The CDR3 coding sequence is TGTGCCAGCAGCTTAGTGGGAGGACTAGCGGGCACAGATACGCAGTATTTT. V and J are TRBV7-2 and TRBJ2-3; TRBD2 aligns across 10 bases. V gave up 1 base and J gave up 1 base; unmatched junction bases: 5. Germline CDR1 reads SGHTA; CDR2 reads FQGNSA. The CDR3 contains 17 residues. The whole variable domain, filled in from reference TRBV7-2 and TRBJ2-3, reads GAGVSQSPSNKVTEKGKDVELRCDPISGHTALYWYRQSLGQGLEFLIYFQGNSAPDKSGLPSDRFSAERTGGSVSTLTIQRTQQEDSAVYLCASSLVGGLAGTDTQYFGPGTRLTVL.

This clonotype was observed a handful of times. This chain joins TRBV7-2 and TRBJ2-7; D is perhaps TRBD2 (6 bases). Trimming shortened V by 3 bases and J by 4 bases, and 13 bases separated the two germline ends. CDR1 SGHTA and CDR2 FQGNSA come from the germline V gene. The CDR3 covers 14 residues. The CDR3 DNA reads TGTGCCAGCAGCTTTGCCTCCGGAGGGTACGAGCAGTACTTC. Encoded protein: CASSFASGGYEQYF.

This clonotype was recorded a few times. CDR3 loop: CASSVQGLAGLGEQYF. Here the CDR3 DNA reads TGTGCCAGCAGTGTTCAAGGACTAGCGGGTTTGGGTGAGCAGTACTTC. V and J are TRBV6-1 and TRBJ2-7, with TRBD2 matching 11 bases. The germline V gene has CDR1 MNHNS and CDR2 SASEGT. This CDR3 is built from 16 residues. V shed 4 bases, J shed 7 bases, and the junction held 12 bases outside the gene matches.

This clonotype was found a few times. The rearrangement uses TRBV24-1 and TRBJ1-1, with D perhaps matching TRBD1 (5 bases). Per germline, CDR1 KGHDR and CDR2 SFDVKD. V gave up 3 bases and J gave up 11 bases, with 18 bases separating them. The CDR3 spans 14 residues. The CDR3 protein is CATSDPRATWGAFF. The CDR3 bases are TGTGCCACCAGTGATCCTCGGGCCACCTGGGGGGCTTTCTTT.